This record covers a single T cell receptor beta chain. Its antigen is currently unknown. Other DNA sequences within the sample encode an identical CDR3. The data were produced by immunoSEQ multiplex PCR, yet TCRdb's version contains in-frame clones alone and is incomplete. The sample shows about 130,000 clones, about 91% of them seen only once. This sample was taken from a study of T cell responses to AZD1222 COVID-19 vaccine. For the study at large: Pooled in the analysis were second doses at about 4 or about 12 weeks. Notes on the study in general: Targets within unmutated variant regions were reportedly found for nearly half of spike-specific TCRs. Spike-specific TCRs gained breadth and depth after people received two AZD1222 doses. Donors in the cohort were predominantly white British and more often female, and clonal diversity was possibly underestimated.

The CDR3 sequence is 14 residues long. Trimming took 0 bases from V and 0 from J, leaving 7 bases between them. CDR1 is SGHRS, CDR2 YFSETQ, per germline. Material: peripheral blood, obtained on day 0 of AZD1222 vaccination. This sequence originates from an adult in good health. The genes are TRBV5-1 and TRBJ2-7, with D unclear. This CDR3 is CASSLDGSSYEQYF. CDR3 coding DNA: TGCGCCAGCAGCTTGGACGGCAGCTCCTACGAGCAGTACTTC.